The T cell receptor beta chain described here comes from a study of cytomegalovirus exposure and HLA in healthy donors. This CDR3 has 13 residues. From germline, CDR1 is MNHEY and CDR2 SMNVEV (reference sequence). V was pared by 2 bases and J by 1 base, with 5 bases between. Concerning this clone itself: The same CDR3 arises from other DNA sequences in this sample as well.

Both 60 Vbeta primers and 13 Jbeta primers went into the PCR. Sequencing used immunoSEQ multiplex PCR; TCRdb keeps in-frame clones, though not all of them. In the table there are under 130,000 clones, approximately 70% of which are singletons. Specimen: PBMCs. The sequence came from a man between 25 and 39 years old in good health and CMV-seropositive. The rearrangement uses TRBV27 and TRBJ1-1, with no clear D. The CDR3 protein is CASSLNRNTEAFF. In DNA, the CDR3 is TGTGCCAGCAGTTTAAACAGGAACACTGAAGCTTTCTTT.